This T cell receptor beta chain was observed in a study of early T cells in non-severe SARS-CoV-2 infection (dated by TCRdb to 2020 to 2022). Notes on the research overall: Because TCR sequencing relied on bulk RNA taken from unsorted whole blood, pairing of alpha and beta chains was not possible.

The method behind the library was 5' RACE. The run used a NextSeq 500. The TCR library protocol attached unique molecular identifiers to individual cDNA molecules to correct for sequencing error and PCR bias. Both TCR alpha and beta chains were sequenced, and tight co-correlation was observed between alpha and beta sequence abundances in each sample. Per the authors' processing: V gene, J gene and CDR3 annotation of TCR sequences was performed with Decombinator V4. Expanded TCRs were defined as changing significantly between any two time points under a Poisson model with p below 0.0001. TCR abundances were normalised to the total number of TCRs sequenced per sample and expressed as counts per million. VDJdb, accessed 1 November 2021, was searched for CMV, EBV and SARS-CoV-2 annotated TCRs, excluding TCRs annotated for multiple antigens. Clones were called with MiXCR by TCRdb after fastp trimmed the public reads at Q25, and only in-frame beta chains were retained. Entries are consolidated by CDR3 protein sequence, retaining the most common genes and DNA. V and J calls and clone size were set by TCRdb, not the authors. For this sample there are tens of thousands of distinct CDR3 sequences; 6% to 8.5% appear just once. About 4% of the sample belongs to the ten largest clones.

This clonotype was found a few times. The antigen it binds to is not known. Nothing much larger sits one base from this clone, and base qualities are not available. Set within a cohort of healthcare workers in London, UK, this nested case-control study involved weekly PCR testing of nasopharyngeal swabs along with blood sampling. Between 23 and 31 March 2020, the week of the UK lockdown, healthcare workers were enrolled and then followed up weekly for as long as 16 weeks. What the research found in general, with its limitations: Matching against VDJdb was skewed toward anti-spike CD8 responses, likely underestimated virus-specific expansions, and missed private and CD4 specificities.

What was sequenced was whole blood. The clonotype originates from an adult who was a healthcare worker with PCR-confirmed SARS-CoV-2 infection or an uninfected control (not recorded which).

The CDR3 region reads CASSTDSYEQYF. DNA sequence: TGTGCCAGCAGCACCGACAGCTACGAGCAGTACTTC. The sequence joins TRBV7-9 to TRBJ2-7; the best D guess is TRBD1, with 5 bases matching. The CDR3 measures 12 amino acids from cysteine to phenylalanine. Kept here is only the CDR3 DNA, which spans 36 bases and is read in frame from base 1. CDR1 and CDR2, looked up from the germline V gene (reference sequence), are SEHNR and FQNEAQ. Trimming takes 5 bases from V and 3 bases from J, and the germline ends sit 8 bases apart.